These 5 T cell receptor beta chains were sequenced from one sample in a study of cytomegalovirus exposure and HLA in healthy donors. Researchers ran the PCR with 60 Vbeta and 13 Jbeta primers. Sequencing used immunoSEQ multiplex PCR; TCRdb keeps in-frame clones, though not all of them. This table has some 94,000 clones, 69% appearing once. The specimen was PBMCs. The source is a man aged 50 to 59 in good health and CMV-seronegative.

V usage is TRBV4-3 and J usage is TRBJ1-3; possible D gene TRBD1, 5 bases. Per germline, CDR1 LGHNA and CDR2 YSLEER. The CDR3 totals 17 residues. Trimming took off 0 bases at V and 2 bases at J, with 14 bases between the two ends. CDR3 coding DNA: TGCGCCAGCAGCCAAGATCAGGCAGGCAGGGCTGGAAACACCATATATTTT. Its translation: CASSQDQAGRAGNTIYF.

The chain couples TRBV4-1 to TRBJ1-5; no clear D gene. Trimming took 0 bases from V and 5 from J, leaving 8 bases between them. The CDR3 loop spans 14 amino acids. Germline V CDR1 and CDR2: MGHRA, YSYEKL. The CDR3 region is CASSQDILYQPQHF. In nucleotides, the CDR3 is TGCGCCAGCAGCCAAGATATCTTATATCAGCCCCAGCATTTT.

This chain links TRBV7-3 with TRBJ2-3; 9 bases are shared with TRBD2. This CDR3 spans 14 amino acids. CDR1 and CDR2 (germline): SGHTA, FQGTGA. J gave up 6 bases and V 2 bases, and 3 bases lay outside the gene matches. This CDR3 reads CASSLGLAFDTQYF. DNA for the CDR3: TGTGCCAGCAGCTTAGGACTAGCGTTCGATACGCAGTATTTT.

This rearrangement joins TRBV27 to TRBJ2-5; tentative D call: TRBD1 (6 bases). The germline V gene encodes CDR1 MNHEY and CDR2 SMNVEV (reference sequence). The V and J ends lost 5 bases and 0 bases respectively, with 16 bases between them. The CDR3 runs 16 residues. The CDR3 is CASSPRQEAYQETQYF. The CDR3 bases are TGTGCCAGCAGTCCCCGACAGGAAGCTTACCAAGAGACCCAGTACTTC.

This clone was seen a handful of times. The rearrangement joins TRBV11-2 to TRBJ2-7, with 7 bases lining up with TRBD1. Unmatched junction bases numbered 6, after V lost 5 bases and J lost 2 bases. Germline loops: CDR1 SGHAT, CDR2 FQNNGV. There are 14 residues in the CDR3. The CDR3 protein is CASSTRQGAYEQYV. CDR3 nucleotide sequence: TGTGCCAGCAGCACTCGACAGGGAGCCTACGAGCAGTACGTC.